Following are 13 T cell receptor beta chains from one sample sequenced in a study of STAT3 mutations in large granular lymphocyte leukemia. Study findings and constraints: Every T-LGLL patient had at least one immunodominant TCRbeta clonotype.

The assay was immunoSEQ multiplex PCR, and TCRdb's table has in-frame clones only and misses some. The sample holds roughly 11,000 clones, about 85% seen once. These receptors' antigens are unknown. The sequencing input was peripheral blood mononuclear cells. The receptors derive from a man at least 80 years old with T-cell large granular lymphocyte leukemia. Some clones in this sample may be carry-over from other donors' samples.

The genes are TRBV7-2 and TRBJ2-5, with a weak D call TRBD2 (5 bases). There are 14 residues in the CDR3. In germline, CDR1 is SGHTA, CDR2 FQGNSA. V was pared by 1 base and J by 5 bases, with 11 bases between. In DNA form, the CDR3 reads TGTGCCAGCAGCTTAGGGCTAGCATGGGAGACCCAGTACTTC. Residues: CASSLGLAWETQYF.

The J gene is TRBJ2-7, the V gene TRBV6-6; a possible D gene is TRBD1 (5 bases). CDR1 MNHNY and CDR2 SVGAGI come from the germline V gene (reference sequence). CDR3 length: 14 amino acids. V was clipped by 2 bases and J by 4 bases, with 12 bases between them. CDR3 DNA: TGTGCCAGCAGTTACCAGGGATGGGAATACGAGCAGTACTTC. Its protein is CASSYQGWEYEQYF.

V is TRBV7-3 and J is TRBJ1-2, with D possibly matching TRBD1 (5 bases). The CDR3 contains 14 residues. Germline V lookup: CDR1 SGHTA, CDR2 FQGTGA. The V end lost 6 bases, the J end lost 0 bases, and 11 bases lay between the germline ends. CDR3 amino acids: CASRSQTANYGYTF. In DNA form, the CDR3 reads TGTGCCAGCAGAAGCCAGACAGCTAACTATGGCTACACCTTC.

This rearrangement joins TRBV18 to TRBJ1-1, with 7 nucleotides matching TRBD1. CDR1 is KGHSH, CDR2 LQKENI, per germline. Trimming took 0 bases from V and 1 from J; bases not matched to a gene: 2. CDR3 length equals 15 residues. CDR3 amino acids: CASSPPGQWNTEAFF. CDR3 DNA sequence: TGTGCCAGCTCACCACCGGGACAGTGGAACACTGAAGCTTTCTTT. The full variable domain, its missing parts supplied by reference TRBV18 and TRBJ1-1, is NAGVMQNPRHLVRRRGQEARLRCSPMKGHSHVYWYRQLPEEGLKFMVYLQKENIIDESGMPKERFSAEFPKEGPSILRIQQVVRGDSAAYFCASSPPGQWNTEAFFGQGTRLTVV.

This clone appeared a few times. The rearrangement uses TRBV6-6 and TRBJ1-4, with D unclear. The CDR3 covers 13 residues. Trimming left V 1 base short and J 12 bases short, with 12 bases between. Germline values: CDR1 MNHNY, CDR2 SVGAGI (reference sequence). DNA of the CDR3: TGTGCCAGCAGTTACTGGGCGGGGTGGCAACTGTTTTTT. Its translation: CASSYWAGWQLFF.

This clone has a single count. V usage is TRBV30 and J usage is TRBJ1-5; D gene uncertain. CDR3 length: 13 residues. CDR1 is GTSNPN, CDR2 SVGIG, per germline (reference sequence). V was cut by 0 bases and J by 4 bases, with 7 bases left in between. For the CDR3, the DNA is TGTGCCTGGAGTGTACGAGCAAATCAGCCCCAGCATTTT. Its protein product is CAWSVRANQPQHF.

The chain combines TRBV7-9 with TRBJ2-7; D is tentatively TRBD1 or TRBD2 (5 bases each). In germline, CDR1 is SEHNR, CDR2 FQNEAQ (reference sequence). The V end lost 1 base, the J end lost 2 bases, and 15 bases lay between the germline ends. There are 16 residues in the CDR3. The DNA of the CDR3 is TGTGCCAGCAGCTTAGTCACATGGGGGTCTCCCTACGAGCAGTACTTC. This codes for CASSLVTWGSPYEQYF.

The chain uses TRBV2 and TRBJ1-5; D is unclear. V gave up 0 bases and J gave up 15 bases, with 9 bases separating them. Germline V gene sequence: CDR1 SNHLY, CDR2 FYNNEI. The CDR3 consists of 11 residues. The CDR3 DNA sequence: TGTGCCAGCAGTGAAGCGGTTTCCCGGCATTTT. Translating it yields CASSEAVSRHF.

There are a few counts of this clone. The chain joins TRBV7-2 to TRBJ1-1, with a tentative D call TRBD1 (5 bases). Germline CDR1 SGHTA, CDR2 FQGNSA. The CDR3 is 13 residues long. Trimming pared 4 bases from V and 1 base from J, leaving 7 bases between. The CDR3 nucleotides read TGTGCCAGCAGCTCTCAGGGGAACACTGAAGCTTTCTTT. Translating it yields CASSSQGNTEAFF.

The J gene is TRBJ1-2, the V gene TRBV19, with a weak D call TRBD1 (6 bases). The CDR3 runs 14 residues. Trimming pared 10 bases from V and 4 bases from J, leaving 19 bases between. CDR1 and CDR2 from the germline V gene are LNHDA and SQIVND (reference sequence). The CDR3 spells CATTSRTGLYGYTF. DNA of the CDR3: TGTGCCACCACCTCGCGCACAGGGCTCTATGGCTACACCTTC. The complete variable domain, with remaining parts taken from reference TRBV19 and TRBJ1-2, reads DGGITQSPKYLFRKEGQNVTLSCEQNLNHDAMYWYRQDPGQGLRLIYYSQIVNDFQKGDIAEGYSVSREKKESFPLTVTSAQKNPTAFYLCATTSRTGLYGYTFGSGTRLTVV.

V gene TRBV28 combines with J gene TRBJ1-6; D is unresolved. V was shortened by 5 bases and J by 3 bases, with 8 bases between the two germline ends. The germline CDR1 and CDR2 sequences are MDHEN and SYDVKM. The CDR3 consists of 14 residues. The CDR3 sequence: CASSTRVYNSPLHF. For the CDR3, the DNA is TGTGCCAGCAGTACACGAGTCTATAATTCACCCCTCCACTTT.

The chain combines TRBV5-6 with TRBJ2-2; the match to TRBD2 covers 7 bases. The CDR3 extends over 17 amino acids. Germline V lookup: CDR1 SGHDT, CDR2 YYEEEE. V trimming: 0 bases; J trimming: 5 bases; junction bases outside the gene matches: 10. The CDR3 sequence: CASSLVREGGLTGELFF. The CDR3 DNA sequence: TGTGCCAGCAGCTTGGTGCGTGAGGGAGGGTTGACCGGGGAGCTGTTTTTT.

The chain couples TRBV2 to TRBJ1-1, with D possibly being TRBD1 (6 bases). Germline lookup yields CDR1 SNHLY and CDR2 FYNNEI. The CDR3 covers 15 residues. Between the trimmed V and J ends, which lost 6 bases and 4 bases, there was a span of 18 bases. The DNA for the CDR3 is TGTGCCAGCAGCTTTCCGGGACACAAGGGCACTGAAGCTTTCTTT. Translating it yields CASSFPGHKGTEAFF.